Shown below are 20 T cell receptor beta chains from a single sample sequenced in a study of blood T cells in healthy people across ages. Combining a sample-barcoded 5' primer with a J-beta primer mix, a second PCR ran for 7 to 11 cycles. TCRdb re-analysed the 5' RACE reads in MiXCR, keeping a single row per CDR3 protein. The repertoire consists of some 1.8 million distinct CDR3 sequences, with about 39% occurring once and the leading ten covering about 23%. Sequencing was done on a sample of blood. These receptor sequences come from a human donor in good health.

In regard to this clonotype: Germline and junction disagree at one end, which may indicate a read error. This chain connects TRBV6-2 or TRBV6-3 to TRBJ2-7; TRBD2 might be the D (6 bases). Looked up from germline, CDR1 is MNHEY and CDR2 is SVGEGT. The CDR3 is made up of 14 amino acids. The CDR3 here is CAGSYIGLLYERYF. The DNA for the CDR3 is TGTGCCGGCAGCTATATAGGACTACTCTACGAGCGGTACTTC.

The sample holds a few counts of this clonotype. J is TRBJ2-1 and V is TRBV29-1; 12 bases map to TRBD2. The ends lost 8 bases at V and 6 bases at J; junction bases unmatched: 8. Germline V gives CDR1 SQVTM, CDR2 ANQGSEA. The CDR3 contains 14 residues. The CDR3 loop is CSFSSGGAANEQFF. The DNA for the CDR3 is TGCAGCTTTTCTAGCGGGGGGGCAGCCAATGAGCAGTTCTTC.

The chain is built from TRBV14 and TRBJ2-3; D is perhaps TRBD2 (6 bases). Per the germline V gene, CDR1 is SGHDN and CDR2 is FVKESK. Trimming removed 4 bases at V and 6 bases at J, with 17 bases between. The CDR3 is 15 amino acids. The DNA of the CDR3 is TGTGCCAGCAGCCCGGGACTGAAAGCTGCGGATACGCAGTATTTT. Amino acid sequence: CASSPGLKAADTQYF.

This clonotype was counted between two and nine times. This chain connects TRBV10-3 to TRBJ2-1; 9 nucleotides agree with TRBD2. The V gene's germline CDR1 is ENHRY and CDR2 SYGVKD. With 7 bases clipped from V and 0 bases from J, the junction kept 7 bases outside the gene matches. The CDR3 runs 16 residues. Here the CDR3 reads CAIMSGGKSSYNEQFF. The CDR3 bases are TGTGCCATCATGAGCGGGGGGAAAAGCTCCTACAATGAGCAGTTCTTC.

This clonotype has a handful of counts. J is TRBJ1-2 and V is TRBV25-1; D ambiguous. The germline V and J ends were trimmed by 3 bases and 3 bases, with 11 bases remaining between them. CDR1 is MGHDK and CDR2 is SYGVNS in the germline V gene. The length of the CDR3 is 14 residues. DNA of the CDR3: TGTGCCAGCAGTGACCCAGGACGCCACTATGGCTACACCTTC. It is translated as CASSDPGRHYGYTF.

V is TRBV7-9 and J is TRBJ2-5; possible D gene TRBD1, 6 bases. Germline loops: CDR1 SEHNR, CDR2 FQNEAQ (reference sequence). This CDR3 is 19 amino acids long. The V end was cut by 4 bases, the J end by 5 bases, with 29 bases between. The CDR3: CASSSFDRLGFSDWETQYF. CDR3 bases: TGTGCCAGCAGCTCCTTTGACAGGCTGGGGTTTTCGGATTGGGAGACCCAGTACTTC.

This clonotype showed up just a few times. This chain joins TRBV7-9 and TRBJ1-2, with D possibly matching TRBD1 (6 bases). The V end was cut by 4 bases, the J end by 5 bases, with 14 bases between. The CDR3 totals 14 residues. The germline V gene encodes CDR1 SEHNR and CDR2 FQNEAQ (reference sequence). The CDR3, as DNA: TGTGCCAGCAGCTCGACAGGAGGCTATTATGGCTACACCTTC. Its protein is CASSSTGGYYGYTF.

The chain joins TRBV3-1 to TRBJ2-4; tentatively, D is TRBD2 (7 bases). The CDR3 is made up of 16 amino acids. Germline V gene data show CDR1 as LGHDT and CDR2 as YNNKEL (reference sequence). V gave up 2 bases and J gave up 7 bases, with 18 bases separating them. CDR3 amino acids: CASSQRRGAGGNIQYF. DNA for the CDR3: TGTGCCAGCAGCCAAAGGAGGGGGGCCGGGGGGAACATTCAGTACTTC.

The chain couples TRBV6-1 to TRBJ2-3; D gene unclear. CDR3 size: 13 residues. The germline CDR1 and CDR2 sequences are MNHNS and SASEGT. The V and J ends lost 7 bases and 3 bases respectively, with 11 bases between them. The CDR3 loop is CASTNLGTDTQYF. CDR3 sequence (DNA): TGTGCCAGCACTAATTTGGGGACAGATACGCAGTATTTT.

This clonotype was detected a few times. The V gene is TRBV29-1, the J gene TRBJ1-5, with D unresolved. The CDR3 totals 11 residues. V was pared by 1 base and J by 7 bases, with 5 bases between. CDR1 and CDR2 (germline): SQVTM, ANQGSEA. The chain's CDR3 is CSVEGEQPQHF. The CDR3 DNA follows: TGCAGCGTTGAAGGGGAACAGCCCCAGCATTTT.

This clonotype has more than one count but fewer than ten. V usage is TRBV7-2 and J usage is TRBJ2-7; maybe TRBD2 (6 bases). Trimming pared 1 base from V and 0 bases from J, leaving 22 bases between. Germline loops: CDR1 SGHTA, CDR2 FQGNSA. The CDR3 loop spans 19 amino acids. The CDR3 reads CASSLVAVKGMVVSYEQYF. The CDR3 region has the DNA TGTGCCAGCAGCTTAGTAGCGGTTAAGGGTATGGTGGTCTCCTACGAGCAGTACTTC. Full variable domain (rest looked up from reference TRBV7-2 and TRBJ2-7): GAGVSQSPSNKVTEKGKDVELRCDPISGHTALYWYRQSLGQGLEFLIYFQGNSAPDKSGLPSDRFSAERTGGSVSTLTIQRTQQEDSAVYLCASSLVAVKGMVVSYEQYFGPGTRLTVT.

The chain couples TRBV2 to TRBJ2-4, with TRBD2 identical over 7 bases. The CDR3 sequence is 12 residues long. V trimming: 2 bases; J trimming: 13 bases; junction bases outside the gene matches: 5. In germline, CDR1 is SNHLY, CDR2 FYNNEI. The CDR3 here is CASSERGGLQYF. CDR3 in DNA: TGTGCCAGCAGTGAAAGGGGAGGGTTGCAGTACTTC.

This clonotype was counted at least ten times. This chain connects TRBV20-1 to TRBJ1-1; D unclear. Deletions cut 4 bases from V and 2 bases from J, with 11 bases between. CDR1 DFQATT and CDR2 SNEGSKA come from the germline V gene (reference sequence). The CDR3 totals 13 residues. CDR3: CSAMTDHNTEAFF. Written as DNA, the CDR3 is TGCAGTGCTATGACCGATCATAACACTGAAGCTTTCTTT.

The chain uses TRBV19 and TRBJ2-6, with 7 bases matching TRBD1. The V gene's germline CDR1 is LNHDA and CDR2 SQIVND (reference sequence). The CDR3 contains 16 residues. V dropped 6 bases and J dropped 2; count of bases not matched to a gene: 7. CDR3 coding DNA: TGTGCCAGTAGGTCCCACAGGGGAGCTGGGGCCAACGTCCTGACTTTC. It specifies CASRSHRGAGANVLTF. Drawing the rest from reference TRBV19 and TRBJ2-6, the complete variable domain is DGGITQSPKYLFRKEGQNVTLSCEQNLNHDAMYWYRQDPGQGLRLIYYSQIVNDFQKGDIAEGYSVSREKKESFPLTVTSAQKNPTAFYLCASRSHRGAGANVLTFGAGSRLTVL.

The chain combines TRBV27 with TRBJ2-1, with 7 bases fitting TRBD1. The CDR3 is made up of 15 amino acids. Germline CDR1 reads MNHEY; CDR2 reads SMNVEV (reference sequence). J lost 10 bases, V lost 4 bases, and 13 bases had no gene match. The CDR3 region is CASSYRGLSSYEQFF. DNA of the CDR3: TGTGCCAGCAGTTACAGGGGCCTTAGCTCCTACGAGCAGTTCTTC.

V gene TRBV7-3 combines with J gene TRBJ2-5; D might be TRBD2 (5 bases). This CDR3 has 13 residues. The V gene lost 2 bases and the J gene lost 11 bases, with 15 bases spanning the gap. The germline CDR1 and CDR2 sequences are SGHTA and FQGTGA. CDR3 nucleotide sequence: TGTGCCAGCAGCTTAGTACGAGACGGGGAGCAGTACTTC. It codes for CASSLVRDGEQYF.

This clonotype was seen only a few times. V is TRBV5-1 and J is TRBJ1-2; D gene ambiguous. The CDR3 runs 11 residues. The germline V gene encodes CDR1 SGHRS and CDR2 YFSETQ. V was clipped by 4 bases and J by 8 bases, with 9 bases between them. The DNA for the CDR3 is TGCGCCAGCAGCCACGGACTGGGCTACACCTTC. Translation gives CASSHGLGYTF.

J is TRBJ2-7 and V is TRBV7-9; D is uncertain. The V end was cut by 5 bases, the J end by 0 bases, with 11 bases between. This CDR3 comprises 14 residues. Per the germline V gene, CDR1 is SEHNR and CDR2 is FQNEAQ (reference sequence). The CDR3 loop is CASSPSQFSYEQYF. As DNA, the CDR3 is TGTGCCAGCAGCCCCAGTCAGTTCTCCTACGAGCAGTACTTC.

CDR3 bases: TGCAGTGCTAGCGGATACAGGAGCCAAGAGACCCAGTTCTTC. This sequence encodes CSASGYRSQETQFF. The rearrangement joins TRBV20-1 to TRBJ2-5; tentative D call: TRBD1 (5 bases). TRBJ2-1 explains the end of the DNA better; the J call may be wrong. The germline V gene has CDR1 DFQATT and CDR2 SNEGSKA (reference sequence). The CDR3 runs to 14 residues.

The chain joins TRBV7-9 to TRBJ1-5; maybe TRBD1 (5 bases). CDR3 length: 16 residues. In germline, CDR1 is SEHNR, CDR2 FQNEAQ (reference sequence). V was pared by 2 bases and J by 0 bases, with 11 bases between. CDR3 in DNA: TGTGCCAGCAGCTTACTAACAGGTTCTAGCAATCAGCCCCAGCATTTT. As protein: CASSLLTGSSNQPQHF.